This TCR beta chain emerged from a study of T cell responses to AZD1222 COVID-19 vaccine. The V gene's germline CDR1 is SEHNR and CDR2 FQNEAQ (reference sequence). CDR3 length: 19 amino acids. Germline trimming cut 4 bases from V and 4 bases from J; bases unmatched to any gene: 13. Study results and caveats: Baseline serostatus was positive in only a handful of AZD1222 recipients. Donors in the cohort were predominantly white British and more often female, and clonal diversity was possibly underestimated. Reportedly, close to half of spike-specific TCRs are directed against unmutated variant regions.

Concerning this clone: Its antigen remains unknown.

Profiling relied on immunoSEQ multiplex PCR, and the TCRdb table lists in-frame clones only, not all of them. The table includes 120,000 or so clones, 86% detected once. The TCR originated in an adult who received the AZD1222 COVID-19 vaccine. Sample: peripheral blood, taken 28 days after the second AZD1222 dose. The chain recombines TRBV7-9 with TRBJ2-1; 13 nucleotides align to TRBD2. The CDR3 DNA reads TGTGCCAGCAGCTCGACCGGGACTAGCGGGGAGGTGCTTTACAATGAGCAGTTCTTC. Protein: CASSSTGTSGEVLYNEQFF.